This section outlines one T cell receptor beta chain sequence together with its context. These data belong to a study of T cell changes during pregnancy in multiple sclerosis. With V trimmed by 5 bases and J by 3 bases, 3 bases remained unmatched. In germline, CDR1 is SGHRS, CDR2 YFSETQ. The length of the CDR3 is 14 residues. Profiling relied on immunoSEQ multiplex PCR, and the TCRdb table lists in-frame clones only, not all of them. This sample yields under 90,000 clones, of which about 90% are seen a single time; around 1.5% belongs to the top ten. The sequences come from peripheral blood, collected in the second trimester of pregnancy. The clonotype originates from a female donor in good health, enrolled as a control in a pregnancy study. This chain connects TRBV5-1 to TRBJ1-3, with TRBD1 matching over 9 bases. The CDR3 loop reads CASSTDRGGNTIYF. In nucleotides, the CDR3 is TGCGCCAGCAGTACGGACAGGGGTGGAAACACCATATATTTT.